These 4 T cell receptor beta chains were all obtained from the same sample, sequenced in a study of tumor-infiltrating lymphocytes in primary liver carcinoma. Germline DNA was extracted too, while blood RNA derived from unsorted whole blood. Total RNA amounting to around 530 ng was the source from which TCR beta cDNA was made with a constant-region primer. Construction of TCR beta libraries relied on three successive nested multiplex PCR rounds employing slightly modified ARM-PCR. Investigators reported that the first two PCR rounds, at roughly 10 cycles each, used TRBV1-TRBV30 forward primers with a C-beta reverse primer. TCRdb redid the calling of the multiplex PCR reads with MiXCR, one entry per CDR3 protein. The sample shows 180,000 or so distinct CDR3 sequences, around 60% of them seen only once. Sequenced material: peripheral blood. The receptors here all came from a man aged 35-49 years with primary liver carcinoma and hepatitis B virus infection.

The J gene is TRBJ2-3, the V gene TRBV11-2; 10 nucleotides match TRBD2. This CDR3 has 16 residues. CDR1 and CDR2 from the germline V gene are SGHAT and FQNNGV. V trimming: 8 bases; J trimming: 3 bases; junction bases outside the gene matches: 11. The chain's CDR3 is CASGTWTSGGTDTQYF. CDR3 sequence (DNA): TGTGCCAGCGGCACATGGACTAGCGGAGGTACAGATACGCAGTATTTT.

About this clonotype: Relative to the germline gene, one junction end is altered; a read error may explain this. V gene TRBV11-2 combines with J gene TRBJ2-2; D is unclear. This CDR3 has 15 residues. From germline, CDR1 is SGHAT and CDR2 FQNNGV. For the CDR3, the DNA is TGTGCCAGCAGCCCGAGTAGAGGAATCACCGCGGAGCTGTTTTTT. This translates into CASSPSRGITAELFF.

The table lists this clonotype with a few counts. This chain links TRBV29-1 with TRBJ2-1, with 8 nucleotides matching TRBD2. This CDR3 comprises 14 residues. CDR1 is SQVTM and CDR2 is ANQGSEA in the germline V gene. The V and J ends lost 4 bases and 2 bases, in that order; junction bases with no gene match: 4. CDR3 nucleotide sequence: TGCAGCGTTGGTCGGGGACTAGCCTACAATGAGCAGTTCTTC. Amino acid sequence: CSVGRGLAYNEQFF.

The chain has TRBV28 and TRBJ1-2; no clear D gene. The CDR3 is 13 amino acids. Germline V CDR1 and CDR2: MDHEN, SYDVKM. V dropped 4 bases and J dropped 5 bases, with 11 bases sitting between them. In nucleotides, the CDR3 is TGTGCCAGCAGTTCCCCTATGGGGTATGGCTACACCTTC. It encodes CASSSPMGYGYTF.